The 25 T cell receptor beta chains reported below all come from one sample, sequenced in a study of shared clonotypes between healthy human individuals. The protocol was immunoSEQ multiplex PCR, while the TCRdb copy is restricted to in-frame clones and leaves out a portion. Here the sample spans 2 million to 2.5 million clones, approximately 96% being singletons. The specimen sequenced was naive CD4+ T cells sorted from blood. Subset denoted: CD45RA+ positively selected. Source of these receptors: a man younger than 30 in good health.

Comments on this clone: Other DNA sequences in the same sample also yield this CDR3. The chain employs TRBV19 and TRBJ1-1; D unclear. The germline V gene encodes CDR1 LNHDA and CDR2 SQIVND (reference sequence). The CDR3 runs to 14 residues. The V end lost 4 bases, the J end lost 2 bases, and 11 bases lay between the germline ends. In DNA form, the CDR3 reads TGTGCCAGTAGTAAAGGGCCAGGTAACACTGAAGCTTTCTTT. Its translation is CASSKGPGNTEAFF.

The chain is built from TRBV25-1 and TRBJ1-1; unclear D gene. Trimming removed 4 bases at V and 0 bases at J, with 6 bases between. Germline loops: CDR1 MGHDK, CDR2 SYGVNS. The CDR3 sequence is 13 residues long. The CDR3 DNA reads TGTGCCAGCAGTGCTCTGATGAACACTGAAGCTTTCTTT. Amino acid sequence: CASSALMNTEAFF.

This rearrangement joins TRBV2 to TRBJ2-7; no clear D. Per the germline V gene, CDR1 is SNHLY and CDR2 is FYNNEI. The CDR3 loop spans 14 amino acids. With 4 bases removed from V and 5 bases from J, the gap between germline ends came to 15 bases. The CDR3 loop reads CASSAQIERHEQYF. CDR3 DNA: TGTGCCAGCAGTGCCCAAATAGAGAGACACGAGCAGTACTTC. The full variable domain, completed using reference TRBV2 and TRBJ2-7, is EPEVTQTPSHQVTQMGQEVILRCVPISNHLYFYWYRQILGQKVEFLVSFYNNEISEKSEIFDDQFSVERPDGSNFTLKIRSTKLEDSAMYFCASSAQIERHEQYFGPGTRLTVT.

The J gene is TRBJ2-7, the V gene TRBV4-1; TRBD1 aligns across 10 bases. This CDR3 contains 15 residues. Germline values: CDR1 MGHRA, CDR2 YSYEKL. Trimming took 4 bases from V and 1 from J; bases not matched to a gene: 4. CDR3: CASSPSGQGSYEQYF. CDR3 DNA sequence: TGCGCCAGCAGCCCGTCGGGACAGGGGTCCTACGAGCAGTACTTC.

The V and J genes are TRBV10-3 and TRBJ1-1, with a possible D match to TRBD1 (6 bases). Germline loops: CDR1 ENHRY, CDR2 SYGVKD. This CDR3 is built from 15 residues. Trimming left V 6 bases short and J 0 bases short, with 14 bases between. The CDR3 region has the DNA TGTGCCATCAGGGACTTACAGGGAATGAACACTGAAGCTTTCTTT. It translates to CAIRDLQGMNTEAFF.

In the case of this clone: The same CDR3 arises from other DNA sequences in this sample as well. J is TRBJ1-5 and V is TRBV6-5, with 7 bases matching TRBD1. Trimming took 5 bases from V and 3 from J; bases not matched to a gene: 4. The germline V gene has CDR1 MNHEY and CDR2 SVGAGI. CDR3 size: 14 residues. The CDR3 region is CASSNDRANQPQHF. The CDR3 bases are TGTGCCAGCAGTAATGACAGGGCCAATCAGCCCCAGCATTTT.

A single count supports this clone. Other DNA sequences within the sample encode an identical CDR3. The chain has TRBV5-1 and TRBJ2-6; D not certain. The CDR3 is 15 amino acids. Germline CDR1 reads SGHRS; CDR2 reads YFSETQ. V shed 8 bases and J shed 4 bases, with 16 bases lying between them. This chain's CDR3 is CASRPTVSGANVLTF. The CDR3 DNA is TGCGCCAGTCGACCAACAGTATCCGGGGCCAACGTCCTGACTTTC.

J is TRBJ2-3 and V is TRBV30; no reliable D call. From germline, CDR1 is GTSNPN and CDR2 SVGIG (reference sequence). With 4 bases removed from V and 2 bases from J, the gap between germline ends came to 16 bases. CDR3 length: 15 residues. CDR3 residues: CAWIATPGLTDTQYF. The CDR3 DNA reads as TGTGCCTGGATTGCAACCCCAGGCCTCACAGATACGCAGTATTTT.

V usage is TRBV27 and J usage is TRBJ2-7; D perhaps matches TRBD1 (6 bases). The V and J ends lost 6 bases and 3 bases respectively, with 12 bases between them. The CDR3 covers 13 residues. Germline CDR1 is MNHEY and CDR2 is SMNVEV (reference sequence). The CDR3 region is CASSNIGGYEQYF. The CDR3 DNA is TGTGCCAGCAGCAACATAGGGGGCTACGAGCAGTACTTC.

J is TRBJ2-1 and V is TRBV18; TRBD1 or TRBD2 may be the D gene (5 bases each). V was clipped by 3 bases and J by 6 bases, with 18 bases between them. This CDR3 comprises 16 residues. CDR1 and CDR2 (germline): KGHSH, LQKENI. The CDR3 DNA follows: TGTGCCAGCTCACCCGCCGGGACCAGTCAATCCAATGAGCAGTTCTTC. Translated, it gives CASSPAGTSQSNEQFF.

In the case of this clone: Other nucleotide sequences in the sample specify the same CDR3. This sequence joins TRBV11-2 and TRBJ2-3; D is undetermined. Trimming took off 1 base at V and 6 bases at J, with 5 bases between the two ends. The germline V gene has CDR1 SGHAT and CDR2 FQNNGV. CDR3 length: 12 amino acids. CDR3 protein: CASSLVGDTQYF. DNA of the CDR3: TGTGCCAGCAGCTTAGTTGGGGATACGCAGTATTTT.

With regard to this clone: This CDR3 is also generated by other DNA sequences in the sample. The CDR3 is CASSLEAGSGNTIYF. In DNA, the CDR3 is TGCGCCAGCAGCTTGGAGGCGGGCTCTGGAAACACCATATATTTT. The chain joins TRBV5-1 to TRBJ1-3; no reliable D call. The CDR3 spans 15 residues. Germline lookup yields CDR1 SGHRS and CDR2 YFSETQ. V gave up 0 bases and J gave up 0 bases, with 7 bases separating them. The full variable domain, its missing parts supplied by reference TRBV5-1 and TRBJ1-3, is KAGVTQTPRYLIKTRGQQVTLSCSPISGHRSVSWYQQTPGQGLQFLFEYFSETQRNKGNFPGRFSGRQFSNSRSEMNVSTLELGDSALYLCASSLEAGSGNTIYFGEGSWLTVV.

Concerning this clone: Other DNA sequences in this sample translate to the same CDR3. The chain is built from TRBV2 and TRBJ1-1; D gene ambiguous. CDR1 SNHLY and CDR2 FYNNEI come from the germline V gene. This CDR3 has 13 residues. V shed 2 bases and J shed 2 bases, with 6 bases lying between them. The CDR3 region is CASSELVNTEAFF. DNA for the CDR3: TGTGCCAGCAGTGAACTGGTAAACACTGAAGCTTTCTTT.

V and J are TRBV28 and TRBJ2-7; D is undetermined. Trimming stripped 3 bases from V and 3 bases from J, with 18 bases between. The CDR3 is 16 amino acids. Looked up from germline, CDR1 is MDHEN and CDR2 is SYDVKM. The CDR3 DNA reads TGTGCCAGCAGTTTTGGGGTAAAGCCCCCTCTCTACGAGCAGTACTTC. This sequence encodes CASSFGVKPPLYEQYF.

The chain joins TRBV5-4 to TRBJ2-3; D is undetermined. Germline assignment: CDR1 SGHNT and CDR2 YYREEE (reference sequence). There are 14 residues in the CDR3. V lost 4 bases to trimming and J lost 1 base, with 10 bases between them. CDR3 DNA sequence: TGTGCCAGCAGCCCTGGGTTAGGCACAGATACGCAGTATTTT. Protein sequence: CASSPGLGTDTQYF.

The chain links TRBV7-2 to TRBJ1-5; D possibly corresponds to TRBD1 (6 bases). CDR3 length: 15 amino acids. Germline V gives CDR1 SGHTA, CDR2 FQGNSA. Trimming took 1 base from V and 5 from J, leaving 12 bases between them. CDR3 in amino acids: CASSLGRGWDQPQHF. CDR3 nucleotides: TGTGCCAGCAGCTTAGGCAGGGGATGGGATCAGCCCCAGCATTTT.

This clone was observed a single time. The V call is TRBV19, the J call TRBJ2-3; D is ambiguous. Germline V gene sequence: CDR1 LNHDA, CDR2 SQIVND (reference sequence). The V end was cut by 5 bases, the J end by 3 bases, with 15 bases between. The CDR3 is made up of 15 amino acids. The DNA for the CDR3 is TGTGCCAGTAGTTTTACTCCGATCGGGACAGATACGCAGTATTTT. It is translated as CASSFTPIGTDTQYF.

V is TRBV27 and J is TRBJ2-7, with 7 bases that match TRBD1. The ends lost 4 bases at V and 2 bases at J; junction bases unmatched: 8. This CDR3 has 15 residues. Germline assignment: CDR1 MNHEY and CDR2 SMNVEV (reference sequence). CDR3 loop: CASSSKTGAPYEQYF. The CDR3 bases are TGTGCCAGCAGTTCGAAAACAGGGGCCCCCTACGAGCAGTACTTC.

This clone was counted once. The chain couples TRBV14 to TRBJ1-4, with 9 bases matching TRBD1. The CDR3 spans 16 residues. The trim removed 3 bases at V and 6 bases at J, leaving 8 bases unmatched. CDR1 SGHDN and CDR2 FVKESK come from the germline V gene. The CDR3 DNA follows: TGTGCCAGCAGCCAGCTTTCCGGGACAGGGTATGAAAAACTGTTTTTT. Translated, it gives CASSQLSGTGYEKLFF.

Details on this clone: The junction differs from germline at one of its ends, possibly a read error. The chain combines TRBV7-7 with TRBJ2-1, with D possibly called TRBD1 or TRBD2 (5 bases each). The germline gives CDR1 SSHAT, CDR2 FNYEAQ (reference sequence). This CDR3 has 14 amino acids. CDR3 in DNA: TGTGCTAGCAGCTTAGCGACAGATTCTCATTTGAAGTTCTTC. It specifies CASSLATDSHLKFF.

The chain uses TRBV5-4 and TRBJ2-1; D not resolved. CDR1 is SGHNT, CDR2 YYREEE, per germline (reference sequence). The V end was cut by 1 base, the J end by 4 bases, with 12 bases between. The CDR3 is 15 residues long. CDR3: CASSLSVGPYNEQFF. The CDR3 DNA reads as TGTGCCAGCAGCTTGAGTGTCGGGCCTTACAATGAGCAGTTCTTC.

CDR3 nucleotides: TGTGCCAGCAGCTTGGACGGACTAGCGGGGGACCAAGAGACCCAGTACTTC. Protein: CASSLDGLAGDQETQYF. The chain uses TRBV5-4 and TRBJ2-5, with 13 bases fitting TRBD2. The CDR3 is 17 amino acids. Trimming at V came to 0 bases and at J to 0 bases, leaving 2 bases not matched to a gene. Germline V gene lookup returns CDR1 SGHNT and CDR2 YYREEE (reference sequence).

CDR3 region: CASDTGENTEAFF. CDR3 nucleotide sequence: TGTGCCTCCGACACAGGGGAAAACACTGAAGCTTTCTTT. The chain carries TRBV10-3 and TRBJ1-1; TRBD1 agrees at 7 bases. The germline gives CDR1 ENHRY, CDR2 SYGVKD. J gave up 2 bases and V 11 bases, and 8 bases lay outside the gene matches. This CDR3 is 13 amino acids long.

V is TRBV9 and J is TRBJ1-2; D might be TRBD1 (5 bases). This CDR3 comprises 20 residues. V lost 4 bases, J lost 5 bases, and 33 bases lay in between. Germline loops: CDR1 SGDLS, CDR2 YYNGEE. This chain's CDR3 is CASSSQARTGRQSGGYGYTF. DNA for the CDR3: TGTGCCAGCAGCTCTCAGGCTCGGACGGGTCGACAGTCCGGGGGATATGGCTACACCTTC. The full variable domain, in which reference TRBV9 and TRBJ1-2 provide the parts outside the CDR3, is DSGVTQTPKHLITATGQRVTLRCSPRSGDLSVYWYQQSLDQGLQFLIQYYNGEERAKGNILERFSAQQFPDLHSELNLSSLELGDSALYFCASSSQARTGRQSGGYGYTFGSGTRLTVV.

This sequence joins TRBV11-2 and TRBJ1-2; 9 bases fit TRBD1. CDR1 is SGHAT and CDR2 is FQNNGV in the germline V gene. V was pared by 5 bases and J by 3 bases, with 7 bases of the junction left unmatched. The CDR3 has 15 residues. The CDR3 sequence is CASSPRDREYYGYTF. The CDR3 DNA reads TGTGCCAGCAGCCCCCGGGACAGGGAGTACTATGGCTACACCTTC.